This T cell receptor beta chain came from a study of PD-1 blockade in classical Hodgkin lymphoma. The protocol was immunoSEQ multiplex PCR, while the TCRdb copy is restricted to in-frame clones and leaves out a portion. The sample carries some 30,000 clones, about four fifths recorded once. Time point specified: cycle 4 day 1 (C4D1), after six to seven weeks of nivolumab. Brentuximab vedotin exposure varied among the patients, all of whom had relapsed after autologous stem cell transplantation. Concerning this clone: The antigen remains unidentified.

Study results and caveats: The study reported lower baseline TCR diversity in newly diagnosed patients than in healthy donors. When nivolumab was started under 1 year after ASCT, patients were excluded. For complete responders, baseline diversity was comparable to that of newly diagnosed patients.

CDR3 length: 13 residues. Germline V CDR1 and CDR2: SGHTA, FQGNSA. Between the trimmed V and J ends, which lost 1 base and 6 bases, there was a span of 6 bases. The chain uses TRBV7-2 and TRBJ2-2; D is perhaps TRBD1 or TRBD2 (5 bases each). This clonotype originated in a human donor with classical Hodgkin lymphoma. The sequences come from peripheral blood mononuclear cells (PBMCs), collected before the fourth cycle of nivolumab. CDR3 DNA sequence: TGTGCCAGCAGCTTAGTGGGGGCCGGGGAGCTGTTTTTT. Protein sequence: CASSLVGAGELFF.